This T cell receptor beta chain was sequenced during a study of T cell responses to AZD1222 COVID-19 vaccine. Of note for this clone: Its antigen remains unknown. The same CDR3 also results from other DNA sequences found in this sample.

Overall study results and limits: Spike-wide vaccine-associated CD4 TCRs dominated at 160-218 and 743-854. The donor cohort was predominantly white British with a female majority, and clonal diversity may have been underestimated.

V lost 3 bases and J lost 3, with 9 bases in between. The CDR3 has 14 amino acids. Per germline, CDR1 SGHTA and CDR2 FQGNSA. Repertoires were generated with immunoSEQ multiplex PCR, while TCRdb's copy carries only in-frame clones and drops some. The data contain more than 95,000 clones, 85% to 90% of them seen just once; the ten biggest clones take up around 10%. The receptor was isolated from an adult in good health. The source material was peripheral blood, sampled on day 0 of MenACWY control vaccination. The chain couples TRBV7-2 to TRBJ2-1; D might be TRBD2 (6 bases). CDR3 residues: CASSFSGYYNEQFF. The CDR3 DNA is TGTGCCAGCAGCTTTAGCGGTTACTACAATGAGCAGTTCTTC.